Sequencing of this TCR beta chain was carried out in a study of T cell responses to AZD1222 COVID-19 vaccine. Study-level findings and limits: Samples come after the peak T cell response, not at day 14.

A note on this clone: Its antigen is still unknown.

The length of the CDR3 is 13 residues. Trimming took 3 bases from V and 1 from J, leaving 6 bases between them. From germline, CDR1 is LGHDT and CDR2 YNNKEL (reference sequence). The assay was immunoSEQ multiplex PCR, and TCRdb's table has in-frame clones only and misses some. Here the sample spans tens of thousands of clones, roughly nine tenths being singletons. The rearrangement links TRBV3-1 (or the pseudogene TRBV3-2) to TRBJ1-1; no firm D call. This TCR derives from an adult who received the AZD1222 COVID-19 vaccine. Specimen: peripheral blood, collected 28 days after the second AZD1222 dose. The CDR3 sequence: CASSQVPNTEAFF. The CDR3 DNA reads as TGTGCCAGCAGCCAGGTCCCGAACACTGAAGCTTTCTTT.